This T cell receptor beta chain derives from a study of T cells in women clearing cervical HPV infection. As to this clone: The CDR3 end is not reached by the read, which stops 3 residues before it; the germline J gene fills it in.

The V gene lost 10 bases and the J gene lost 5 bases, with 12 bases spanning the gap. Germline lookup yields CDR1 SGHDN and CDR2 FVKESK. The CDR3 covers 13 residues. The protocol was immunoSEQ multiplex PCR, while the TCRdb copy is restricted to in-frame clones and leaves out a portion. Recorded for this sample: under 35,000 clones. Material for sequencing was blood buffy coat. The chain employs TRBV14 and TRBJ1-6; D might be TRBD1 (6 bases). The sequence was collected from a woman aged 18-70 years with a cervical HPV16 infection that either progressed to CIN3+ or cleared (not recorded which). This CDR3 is CATRQVDNSPLHF. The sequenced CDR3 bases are TGTGCCACCCGACAGGTTGATAATTCACCC.